This T cell receptor beta chain was retrieved from a study of T cells in Graves' hyperthyroidism and ophthalmopathy (dated by TCRdb to the late 2010s). Notes on the research overall: A discovery cohort of approximately 97 patients, approximately 45 with Graves' ophthalmopathy and more than 55 with stable Graves' hyperthyroidism, was used to find distinguishing TCR V-J signatures. Once sampling was done, hyperthyroidism patients were given methimazole at a starting dose of 30 mg daily, whereas ophthalmopathy patients were given high-dose intravenous methylprednisolone. Prospective prediction of ophthalmopathy was tested in an independent validation cohort of under 20 hyperthyroidism patients and some 17 patients who later progressed to ophthalmopathy. The 75 to 100 discovery patients were randomly split 7:3 into training and test sets. Thyroid tissue and blood T-cell repertoires from about six Graves' hyperthyroidism patients were also compared in the study. According to the paper, TCR Vbeta CDR3 sequencing was carried out on roughly 130 peripheral blood samples, which came from approximately 43 ophthalmopathy, 75 or so hyperthyroidism and about 17 progressor patients. The investigation overall reported the following: During validation, the model predicted progression to ophthalmopathy a median of approximately 6.5 months ahead of onset, with 70.59% sensitivity and roughly 75% specificity. No statistical method was used to set the sample size in advance, and investigators knew the group allocation. In cross-validation, a model built on a 13 V-J signature told ophthalmopathy apart from stable hyperthyroidism with over 85% sensitivity and approximately 81% specificity, and in testing the same model reached 80%/75%. Most expanded thyroid clonotypes (frequency above 0.001) were also detected in blood, suggesting blood repertoires may reflect thyroid immune responses.

Comment on this clonotype: The target of this receptor is not known. Within one base of it there is no much larger clone, and no base qualities were kept.

Stable Graves' hyperthyroidism was defined as the absence of progression to ophthalmopathy over 18 months of follow-up. Hyperthyroidism patients were newly diagnosed, had a disease duration of under 2 months, and were aged 18 to 65 years. Exclusion was applied to patients with uncontrolled infections, other autoimmune diseases, pregnancy or lactation. Diagnoses were based on clinical symptoms, serum thyroxine and TRAb, thyroid ultrasound and orbital computed tomography. Trizol reagent was used to extract total RNA, and RNA quality was then checked on an Agilent 2100 Bioanalyzer. The TCR beta CDR3 regions were amplified from the RNA transcripts. A first-round RT-PCR of the TCR CDR3 used the HTBI primer set with the Qiagen OneStep RT-PCR kit. The libraries were constructed in a second round of multiplex PCR and then size-selected and purified. Paired-end sequencing of the libraries was performed with 100 bp reads on an Illumina HiSeq2000. For the original study's pipeline: SOAPnuke was used to process the raw data, throwing out any read that contained adapters or uncalled bases, had a mean Phred below 15, or lacked an exact constant-primer or identifier match. High-quality paired reads were merged with COPE v1.2.5, and unique nucleotide sequences were defined as clonotypes. MiTCR v1.1 was used to align the clonotypes against IMGT TRBV, TRBD and TRBJ reference segments. The analysis was restricted to V-J combinations with a frequency above 0.0001, which together covered 99% to 99.2% of the repertoires. The TCS score was defined as F50 (clonal expansion) divided by E x V (chaos), with BLOSUM62-based TCRdist calculated between CDR3 peptides within each V-J. Welch's t-statistics and random forest reduced fewer than 550 V-J features to 10 to 15, which were used in a naive Bayes classifier (R e1071). Using fastp trimming at Q25 and MiXCR clonotype assembly, TCRdb reanalyzed the public sequencing data and kept in-frame beta chains. All rows with the same CDR3 protein become a single entry with the most common DNA and genes. The V and J calls were not made by the authors but by TCRdb's processing. Within this sample are some 600,000 distinct CDR3 sequences, with around 42% of them counted one time only. The ten largest clones add up to roughly 8.2% of the sample.

V lost 1 base and J lost 3 bases, and the count of bases not matched to a germline gene is 13. Taken from cysteine to phenylalanine, the CDR3 has 19 residues. Just CDR3 DNA is preserved here, 57 bases in frame from base 1. The receptor was derived from a woman between 18 and 29 years old with Graves' hyperthyroidism. Donor details come from another sample of the same person, matched by shared clones. What was sequenced was peripheral blood or thyroid tissue (not recorded which). The chain joins TRBV12-3 or TRBV12-4 to TRBJ2-5, with 11 central nucleotides matching TRBD1. For the CDR3, the sequence is CASSLEAYTGTGGKETQYF. The DNA sequence is TGTGCCAGCAGTTTAGAGGCCTACACCGGGACAGGGGGAAAAGAGACCCAGTACTTC.